Below are 12 T cell receptor beta chains sequenced from a single sample in a study of shared clonotypes between healthy human individuals. Assay used: immunoSEQ multiplex PCR; TCRdb lists only in-frame clones, some missing. Of roughly 2 million clones in the sample, 95% were seen once. The specimen was naive CD4+ T cells sorted from blood. The subset is: CD45RA+ positively selected. The receptors originated from a man between 18 and 29 years old in good health.

This clone was observed once. The genes are TRBV5-1 and TRBJ1-1; D gene ambiguous. This CDR3 has 14 residues. Per the germline V gene, CDR1 is SGHRS and CDR2 is YFSETQ. V was clipped by 0 bases and J by 2 bases, with 8 bases between them. The CDR3 sequence: CASSLGVINTEAFF. The CDR3 DNA reads as TGCGCCAGCAGCTTGGGGGTCATCAACACTGAAGCTTTCTTT. Full variable domain (remainder filled in from reference TRBV5-1 and TRBJ1-1): KAGVTQTPRYLIKTRGQQVTLSCSPISGHRSVSWYQQTPGQGLQFLFEYFSETQRNKGNFPGRFSGRQFSNSRSEMNVSTLELGDSALYLCASSLGVINTEAFFGQGTRLTVV.

This clone is a singleton in its sample. This sequence joins TRBV30 and TRBJ1-2; 9 positions agree with TRBD1. Per the germline V gene, CDR1 is GTSNPN and CDR2 is SVGIG (reference sequence). There are 13 residues in the CDR3. The V segment lost 3 bases and the J segment 6 bases; nucleotides outside the gene matches: 5. CDR3 nucleotides: TGTGCCTGGAGCGGACAGGGGATCCATGGCTACACCTTC. Its translation is CAWSGQGIHGYTF. The full variable domain, its missing parts supplied by reference TRBV30 and TRBJ1-2, is SQTIHQWPATLVQPVGSPLSLECTVEGTSNPNLYWYRQAAGRGLQLLFYSVGIGQISSEVPQNLSASRPQDRQFILSSKKLLLSDSGFYLCAWSGQGIHGYTFGSGTRLTVV.

This chain links TRBV30 with TRBJ1-1, with 9 bases fitting TRBD1. The CDR3 totals 13 residues. J gave up 4 bases and V 2 bases, and 2 bases lay outside the gene matches. Germline V gene sequence: CDR1 GTSNPN, CDR2 SVGIG (reference sequence). In nucleotides, the CDR3 is TGTGCCTGGAGTTACAGGGGGCCCACTGAAGCTTTCTTT. This sequence encodes CAWSYRGPTEAFF.

This chain links TRBV6-5 with TRBJ1-1; D unresolved. The V end was cut by 0 bases, the J end by 4 bases, with 12 bases between. Germline V gene data show CDR1 as MNHEY and CDR2 as SVGAGI. This CDR3 region has 15 residues. In DNA form, the CDR3 reads TGTGCCAGCAGTTACTCGTACAGAGTAGGCACTGAAGCTTTCTTT. This codes for CASSYSYRVGTEAFF.

V and J are TRBV19 and TRBJ1-2; 8 bases agree with TRBD1. The V and J ends lost 8 bases and 4 bases, in that order; junction bases with no gene match: 6. Germline values: CDR1 LNHDA, CDR2 SQIVND (reference sequence). There are 13 residues in the CDR3. The chain's CDR3 is CASLDREVYGYTF. The CDR3 nucleotides read TGTGCCAGTTTGGACAGGGAGGTCTATGGCTACACCTTC.

In DNA form, the CDR3 reads TGTGCCAGCAGCCCGTTTGACATAACTAATGAAAAACTGTTTTTT. This gives the protein CASSPFDITNEKLFF. The chain has TRBV7-2 and TRBJ1-4; D gene ambiguous. The CDR3 is made up of 15 amino acids. V gave up 5 bases and J gave up 1 base, with 11 bases separating them. The germline gives CDR1 SGHTA, CDR2 FQGNSA.

With respect to this clone: The same CDR3 can be traced to other DNA sequences in this sample. V gene TRBV30 combines with J gene TRBJ1-1; D uncertain. The CDR3 totals 13 residues. The germline V gene encodes CDR1 GTSNPN and CDR2 SVGIG (reference sequence). Trimming took off 2 bases at V and 2 bases at J, with 9 bases between the two ends. The CDR3 loop reads CAWSPTKNTEAFF. The CDR3 region has the DNA TGTGCCTGGAGTCCGACAAAAAACACTGAAGCTTTCTTT.

The J gene is TRBJ2-3, the V gene TRBV7-8; no firm D call. V was clipped by 2 bases and J by 2 bases, with 8 bases between them. The CDR3 spans 14 residues. Germline CDR1 is SGHVS and CDR2 is FQNEAQ. For the CDR3, the DNA is TGTGCCAGCAGCTTAATTGGATACACAGATACGCAGTATTTT. It encodes CASSLIGYTDTQYF.

This sequence joins TRBV5-4 and TRBJ2-7, with 9 bases lining up with TRBD1. This CDR3 has 14 amino acids. J gave up 7 bases and V 4 bases, and 9 bases lay outside the gene matches. Germline CDR1 and CDR2: SGHNT and YYREEE (reference sequence). CDR3 sequence: CASSGPGQGREQYF. For the CDR3, the DNA is TGTGCCAGCAGCGGGCCCGGACAGGGGAGGGAGCAGTACTTC.

The V and J genes are TRBV28 and TRBJ1-2; D is perhaps TRBD1 (6 bases). Deletions cut 6 bases from V and 8 bases from J, with 19 bases between. Per germline, CDR1 MDHEN and CDR2 SYDVKM. The CDR3 runs 14 residues. CDR3 region: CASSSPRGIDGYTF. The CDR3 nucleotides are TGTGCCAGCAGCAGCCCCAGGGGTATTGACGGCTACACCTTC.

The genes are TRBV2 and TRBJ1-1; no definite D call. From germline, CDR1 is SNHLY and CDR2 FYNNEI. The V and J ends lost 10 bases and 1 base respectively, with 7 bases between them. The CDR3 has 11 amino acids. The CDR3 bases are TGTGCCACCTCAGAGAACACTGAAGCTTTCTTT. Translated, it gives CATSENTEAFF.

The V and J genes are TRBV5-6 and TRBJ2-1; the D gene is possibly TRBD2 (5 bases). V dropped 4 bases and J dropped 8 bases, with 10 bases sitting between them. This CDR3 spans 12 amino acids. Per germline, CDR1 SGHDT and CDR2 YYEEEE. CDR3 nucleotide sequence: TGTGCCAGCAGCAAAGGAGGAGATGAGCAGTTCTTC. Amino acid sequence: CASSKGGDEQFF.